This note documents a single TCR beta chain sequence. Antigen unknown. This entry comes from a study of CD8+ T cells in alopecia areata. The wider study: Among treated patients, oral tofacitinib was administered at 5 to 10 mg twice daily. General study points: Normal scalp showed lower clonality than lesional scalp, especially alopecia totalis/universalis. Sequencing of scalp samples also captures resident alphabeta T cells of normal skin.

Isolated RNA was reverse transcribed into cDNA used as the sequencing template. Generated by immunoSEQ multiplex PCR, the TCRdb table keeps only in-frame clones and is missing some. In the table there are around 130,000 clones, 45% to 65% of which are singletons. T lymphocytes (CD4+ and CD8+) were sorted from PBMCs. V trimming: 5 bases; J trimming: 7 bases; junction bases outside the gene matches: 14. Germline lookup yields CDR1 LNHDA and CDR2 SQIVND (reference sequence). The CDR3 is 16 residues long. Sequencing was performed on CD4+ T cells sorted from blood, taken at week 0. The clonotype originates from a human donor with alopecia areata. The rearrangement links TRBV19 to TRBJ2-3; TRBD2 agrees at 8 bases. CDR3 sequence reads: CASSAAPGLGRYTQYF. The CDR3 nucleotides are TGTGCCAGTAGTGCTGCACCGGGACTAGGAAGGTATACGCAGTATTTT. The entire variable domain, with the rest obtained from reference TRBV19 and TRBJ2-3, is as follows: DGGITQSPKYLFRKEGQNVTLSCEQNLNHDAMYWYRQDPGQGLRLIYYSQIVNDFQKGDIAEGYSVSREKKESFPLTVTSAQKNPTAFYLCASSAAPGLGRYTQYFGPGTRLTVL.